This TCR beta chain was found in a study of early T cells in non-severe SARS-CoV-2 infection. The TCR library protocol was used to attach unique molecular identifiers. These identifiers were attached to individual cDNA molecules. One entry per CDR3 protein, called by TCRdb with MiXCR from the 5' RACE reads. In the table there are tens of thousands of distinct CDR3 sequences, approximately 5.3% of which are singletons. This clonotype was seen ten or more times. Trimming removed 2 bases at V and 2 bases at J, with 19 bases between. CDR3 length equals 18 residues. Per the germline V gene, CDR1 is SEHNR and CDR2 is FQNEAQ (reference sequence).

The TCR comes from an adult who was a healthcare worker with PCR-confirmed SARS-CoV-2 infection or an uninfected control (not recorded which). The sequencing sample was made of whole blood. The chain links TRBV7-9 to TRBJ2-1; D perhaps matches TRBD2 (5 bases). Written as DNA, the CDR3 is TGTGCCAGCAGCTTAACTCGAGGGAGCGGAACTACCTACAATGAGCAGTTCTTC. Its translation: CASSLTRGSGTTYNEQFF.